This T cell receptor beta chain was found in a study of cytomegalovirus exposure and HLA in healthy donors. Study summary: Earlier sequencing of around 190 million T cells yielded around 120 million unique TCR beta sequences.

The CDR3 totals 10 residues. The table lists this clone with a few counts. Primers for the PCR totalled 60 Vbeta and 13 Jbeta. TCRdb's copy holds only in-frame clones and misses some; the assay was immunoSEQ multiplex PCR. The sample holds some 30,000 clones; around two fifths are singletons and the top ten take around 2%. The chain joins TRBV21-1 to TRBJ2-7; no DNA check was done on the table's D call, TRBD2. TRBV21-1 is shown as a pseudogene. Sequencing input: PBMCs. The receptor comes from a woman aged 45-60 years in good health and CMV-seronegative. In DNA form, the CDR3 reads TGTGCCAGCCCTCCTCTCGAGCAGTACTTC. Translating it yields CASPPLEQYF.